Listed below are T cell receptor beta chains from one sample, sequenced in a study of CD4 T cells in relation to SARS-CoV-2 and coronaviruses. These TCRs' antigens remain unknown. Libraries were prepared by immunoSEQ multiplex PCR; TCRdb keeps only in-frame clonotypes and omits some of them. Counted here are tens of thousands of clones, around four fifths occurring once; the ten biggest clones make up around 21%. The material sequenced was memory CD4+ T cells from PBMCs, cultured in vitro. Source of these receptors: an adult with COVID-19. Both conserved end residues are part of each CDR3. A clone size is listed for some rows: how often the clone was seen (once, few, many), or a class if it is expanded.

V gene,clone size,CDR3 protein
TRBV9,NA,CASSALGGTGIHEQYF
TRBV18,NA,CASSPYSGRENYGYTF
TRBV5-1,NA,CASMAGSQETQYF
TRBV3-1/TRBV3-2,NA,CASSLSSGRNEQYF
TRBV3-1/TRBV3-2,few,CASSQLPVSYNEQFF
TRBV28,NA,CASSWGGQPQHF
TRBV4-3,NA,CASSQGLNTDTQYF
TRBV27,NA,CASSRVLTDTQYF
TRBV7-9,few,CASSLVVGFTGELFF
TRBV3-1/TRBV3-2,NA,CASSHLGGEGGELFF
TRBV18,NA,CASSPALTSGHYEQYF
TRBV19,NA,CAYWSGTGQPQHF
TRBV28,NA,CASRGTSGSAKNIQYF
TRBV7-9,NA,CASAPLETQYF
TRBV5-1,once,CASSLFVGHTDTQYF
TRBV5-1,NA,CASSLRERDRVFSYNEQFF
TRBV19,few,CASSQPSAADTQYF
TRBV30,NA,CAWNRLGSYEQYF
TRBV7-9,once,CASSLTVGVPEKLFF
TRBV5-1,NA,CASSGGTGGYQETQYF
TRBV27,NA,CASSRDRFGDEQFF
TRBV6-5,few,CASSSGFGNQPQHF
TRBV12-3/TRBV12-4,NA,CASSHRNTEAFF
TRBV11-2,NA,CASSLARRASGTDTQYF
TRBV18,medium-sized,CASSRRTPGTKETQYF
TRBV19,NA,CASSIQGLVDYEQYF
TRBV19,NA,CASSRVEDTEAFF
TRBV3-1/TRBV3-2,few,CASSQDSSWFNEQFF
TRBV5-1,NA,CASSLDQSSGANVLTF
TRBV5-1,NA,CASSLWAIRDNEQFF
TRBV9,NA,CASSPRSSGLRETQYF
TRBV4-1,NA,CASSQKVGETQYF
TRBV6-1,NA,CASSEAEFNYGYTF
TRBV27,few,CASSLGSGSTDTQYF
TRBV14,NA,CASSPSGSYIQYF
TRBV2,NA,CASSEYPAPAYEQYF
TRBV7-3,NA,CASSPDGDGRELFF
TRBV6-4,NA,CASSAGTSGGDEQFF
TRBV4-2,once,CASSTGLPTDTQYF
TRBV5-8,few,CASAKEGRSNQPQHF
TRBV11-2,once,CASSLRGTGNTIYF
TRBV11-3,NA,CASSWGRNNEQFF
TRBV20-1,NA,CSAGPRVAQYF
TRBV19,NA,CASSIEGGGGTDTQYF
TRBV27,NA,CASSLRWGGTPLGSYEQYF
TRBV18,NA,CASSPRAGENTGELFF
TRBV6-4,NA,CASSATSGSYNEQFF
TRBV6-2/TRBV6-3,few,CASSYWNRDTEAFF
TRBV3-1/TRBV3-2,NA,CASSPGWNEQFF
TRBV7-8,NA,CASAPGDTQYF
TRBV6-8,NA,CASSYLRDRDFYEQYF
TRBV5-1,NA,CASSLDPPMGQGEAFF
TRBV4-3,NA,CASSQERGNEQFF
TRBV6-2/TRBV6-3,NA,CASSYIAGGGSYNEQFF
TRBV6-4,NA,CASLGVTVRNEKLFF
TRBV9,NA,CASSVEGGRATDTQYF
TRBV4-1,NA,CASSRRDRGVGNQETQYF
TRBV30,NA,CAWSPPQGFYSNQPQHF
TRBV19,NA,CASSQARIGNEQFF